These 12 T cell receptor beta chains came from one sample sequenced in a study of shared clonotypes between healthy human individuals. Data came from immunoSEQ multiplex PCR; TCRdb stores just in-frame clones and leaves some out. The profile shows about 490,000 clones, roughly 80% of them singletons. Sample: PBMCs. These receptors all stem from a woman aged 40 to 50 in good health. Some clones in this sample may be carry-over from other donors' samples.

In the case of this clone: A far bigger clonotype differs at one base, so this is likely a read error. The V call is TRBV7-2, the J call TRBJ1-2; D unclear. The CDR3 has 14 amino acids. Per germline, CDR1 SGHTA and CDR2 FQGNSA. The CDR3 loop is CASSPPLVNYGNTF. As DNA, the CDR3 is TGTGCCAGCAGCCCGCCTTTAGTGAACTATGGCAACACCTTC.

Concerning this clone: Other DNA sequences of this sample code for an identical CDR3. V gene TRBV5-1 combines with J gene TRBJ1-2; no definite D call. The germline V gene encodes CDR1 SGHRS and CDR2 YFSETQ. V was trimmed by 4 bases and J by 2 bases, leaving 9 bases between them. There are 13 residues in the CDR3. CDR3 DNA: TGCGCCAGCAGCCTCGACAAGAACTATGGCTACACCTTC. Translation: CASSLDKNYGYTF.

The chain has TRBV29-1 and TRBJ1-2; D is uncertain. The CDR3 has 16 residues. V lost 4 bases and J 0 bases, leaving 18 bases between the germline ends. Germline V gene data show CDR1 as SQVTM and CDR2 as ANQGSEA. CDR3 residues: CSVGTSPTAPNYGYTF. Written as DNA, the CDR3 is TGCAGCGTTGGAACCAGCCCCACAGCCCCTAACTATGGCTACACCTTC.

The genes are TRBV5-4 and TRBJ2-7; possibly TRBD2 for D (5 bases). Germline CDR1 reads SGHNT; CDR2 reads YYREEE (reference sequence). The CDR3 is 14 residues long. The V gene lost 5 bases and the J gene lost 3 bases, with 15 bases spanning the gap. The CDR3 spells CASSLVGEYYEQYF. CDR3 DNA: TGTGCCAGCAGTCTAGTCGGGGAGTACTACGAGCAGTACTTC.

The chain links TRBV28 to TRBJ2-1; D is ambiguous. The ends were cut back, 5 bases at V and 0 bases at J, with 2 bases in the middle. Germline V gene lookup returns CDR1 MDHEN and CDR2 SYDVKM. CDR3 length: 12 residues. The CDR3 loop reads CASSISYNEQFF. DNA for the CDR3: TGTGCCAGCAGTATCTCCTACAATGAGCAGTTCTTC.

This chain links TRBV14 with TRBJ2-5; the D gene is possibly TRBD1 (6 bases). There are 14 residues in the CDR3. The germline V gene has CDR1 SGHDN and CDR2 FVKESK. V was shortened by 4 bases and J by 1 base, with 10 bases between the two germline ends. The CDR3 here is CASSRAGVQETQYF. DNA of the CDR3: TGTGCCAGCAGCCGAGCAGGGGTCCAAGAGACCCAGTACTTC.

This clone appeared a few times. The sample has other DNA sequences that encode this CDR3 too. J is TRBJ1-1 and V is TRBV5-1; D not certain. CDR1 SGHRS and CDR2 YFSETQ come from the germline V gene. The CDR3 has 14 amino acids. The V and J ends lost 0 bases and 1 base respectively, with 7 bases between them. The CDR3 DNA reads TGCGCCAGCAGCTTGGGACAACCGAACACTGAAGCTTTCTTT. This codes for CASSLGQPNTEAFF.

The sample holds one count of this clone. The chain is built from TRBV5-5 and TRBJ1-4; D may be TRBD1 (5 bases). Deletions cut 0 bases from V and 7 bases from J, with 13 bases between. The CDR3 runs to 15 residues. The germline V gene has CDR1 SGHKS and CDR2 YYEKEE (reference sequence). For the CDR3, the DNA is TGTGCCAGCAGCTTGGAGGGGCAGGGAGGTGAAAAACTGTTTTTT. This codes for CASSLEGQGGEKLFF.

A remark on this clone: With a far larger clone one base away, a read error is the likely cause. This CDR3 reads CTSSVASNYGYTF. The DNA of the CDR3 is TGTACCAGCAGCGTGGCGTCTAACTATGGCTACACCTTC. J is TRBJ1-2 and V is TRBV5-6; D is uncertain. Germline CDR1 is SGHDT and CDR2 is YYEEEE. This CDR3 has 13 amino acids.

In the case of this clone: An end of the junction does not agree with germline; a read error may underlie this. V usage is TRBV7-7 and J usage is TRBJ2-5; 7 bases fit TRBD2. CDR1 and CDR2 (germline): SSHAT, FNYEAQ (reference sequence). The CDR3 is made up of 16 amino acids. This CDR3 is CASSLALREEQETQYF. The CDR3 coding sequence is TGTGCTAGCAGCTTAGCGCTTCGGGAGGAACAAGAGACCCAGTACTTC.

The genes are TRBV7-2 and TRBJ2-7; 9 bases align to TRBD2. The junction had 3 bases not matched to a gene; V was cut back by 1 base and J by 2 bases. CDR1 is SGHTA and CDR2 is FQGNSA in the germline V gene. This CDR3 region has 15 residues. In DNA form, the CDR3 reads TGTGCCAGCAGCTTAGTAGCGGGAGCCCCCTACGAGCAGTACTTC. Amino acid sequence: CASSLVAGAPYEQYF.

The J gene is TRBJ2-1, the V gene TRBV5-4, with TRBD1 identical over 7 bases. This CDR3 region has 15 residues. Losses at the gene ends were 4 bases for V and 5 bases for J; bases not matched to a gene: 9. Germline values: CDR1 SGHNT, CDR2 YYREEE (reference sequence). The CDR3 bases are TGTGCCAGCAGCCGCGACAGGGTGTATAACAATGAGCAGTTCTTC. It is translated as CASSRDRVYNNEQFF.